Shown below are 15 T cell receptor beta chains from a single sample sequenced in a study of T cell responses to AZD1222 COVID-19 vaccine. The assay was immunoSEQ multiplex PCR, and TCRdb's table has in-frame clones only and misses some. The sample consists of around 130,000 clones, over 90% of them appearing once. This specimen was peripheral blood, taken on day 0 of AZD1222 vaccination. These receptors were collected from an adult in good health.

This rearrangement joins TRBV9 to TRBJ2-2; 9 bases agree with TRBD1. CDR3 size: 16 residues. Trimming took 3 bases from V and 3 from J; bases not matched to a gene: 6. The V gene's germline CDR1 is SGDLS and CDR2 YYNGEE. The DNA of the CDR3 is TGTGCCAGCAGCGGCCGGGACAGGGTGGACACCGGGGAGCTGTTTTTT. This translates into CASSGRDRVDTGELFF.

The rearrangement uses TRBV3-1 (or the pseudogene TRBV3-2) and TRBJ2-5; D unresolved. From germline, CDR1 is LGHDT and CDR2 YNNKEL (reference sequence). This CDR3 is built from 11 residues. V lost 6 bases and J lost 7, with 9 bases in between. Here the CDR3 DNA reads TGTGCCAGCAGGGATCTGGGGACCCAGTACTTC. Translating gives CASRDLGTQYF.

This clone was seen just once. J is TRBJ1-6 and V is TRBV7-9; a weak D match, TRBD1 (5 bases). Germline V gene lookup returns CDR1 SEHNR and CDR2 FQNEAQ (reference sequence). Trimming removed 3 bases from V and 6 bases from J, with 6 bases in between. The CDR3 extends over 13 amino acids. In nucleotides, the CDR3 is TGTGCCAGCAGCTTCGGGGGTAATTCACCCCTCCACTTT. It codes for CASSFGGNSPLHF.

In its sample, this clone was seen once. The CDR3 nucleotides read TGCGCCAGCAGCCAAAACCCCGGGACAGCCGGATACGCTATCAACAATGAGCAGTTCTTC. Encoded protein: CASSQNPGTAGYAINNEQFF. The chain joins TRBV4-1 to TRBJ2-1; 7 nucleotides match TRBD1. CDR1 and CDR2 (germline): MGHRA, YSYEKL. V lost 2 bases to trimming and J lost 5 bases; unmatched junction nucleotides: 21. The CDR3 extends over 20 amino acids.

This sequence joins TRBV28 and TRBJ2-7, with 8 bases fitting TRBD1. CDR1 is MDHEN and CDR2 is SYDVKM in the germline V gene. After removal of 7 bases from V and 1 base from J, the junction contained 15 bases not matched to a gene. The length of the CDR3 is 17 residues. The CDR3 sequence is CASIEALGNRGSYEQYF. For the CDR3, the DNA is TGTGCCAGCATAGAGGCCCTCGGGAACAGGGGGTCCTACGAGCAGTACTTC.

This chain joins TRBV28 and TRBJ1-6; possible D gene TRBD1, 5 bases. Between the trimmed V and J ends, which lost 6 bases and 6 bases, there was a span of 21 bases. Germline CDR1 is MDHEN and CDR2 is SYDVKM. The length of the CDR3 is 17 residues. The CDR3 DNA reads as TGTGCCAGCAGCCTAACTGGGGCGGATACAGTTAATTCACCCCTCCACTTT. Translating gives CASSLTGADTVNSPLHF.

CDR3 DNA: TGCGCCAGCACGGCTTACACGCCGAACACTGAAGCTTTCTTT. Protein sequence: CASTAYTPNTEAFF. The chain employs TRBV5-1 and TRBJ1-1; D gene ambiguous. Germline V gene lookup returns CDR1 SGHRS and CDR2 YFSETQ. The CDR3 is 14 residues long. V lost 6 bases to trimming and J lost 1 base, with 13 bases between them.

The J gene is TRBJ2-7, the V gene TRBV28; D not resolved. Germline V gene lookup returns CDR1 MDHEN and CDR2 SYDVKM. V gave up 4 bases and J gave up 0 bases, with 13 bases separating them. The CDR3 contains 15 residues. CDR3 bases: TGTGCCAGCAGTTGGGCTCCGTCCCTCTCCTACGAGCAGTACTTC. It is translated as CASSWAPSLSYEQYF.

This clone is a singleton in its sample. The chain has TRBV27 and TRBJ1-6, with D tentatively TRBD1 (5 bases). CDR3 length: 14 residues. The V end lost 3 bases, the J end lost 13 bases, and 16 bases lay between the germline ends. Germline CDR1 reads MNHEY; CDR2 reads SMNVEV (reference sequence). This CDR3 is CASSFLGGTVPLHF. CDR3 DNA sequence: TGTGCCAGCAGTTTTCTTGGGGGTACGGTCCCCCTCCACTTT.

The V gene is TRBV27, the J gene TRBJ1-2; 8 bases fit TRBD1. Looked up from germline, CDR1 is MNHEY and CDR2 is SMNVEV (reference sequence). This CDR3 is 15 amino acids long. The trim removed 5 bases at V and 7 bases at J, leaving 12 bases unmatched. Here the CDR3 reads CASSISYRGKSGYTF. CDR3 nucleotide sequence: TGTGCCAGCAGTATTTCTTACAGGGGGAAGAGTGGCTACACCTTC.

This rearrangement joins TRBV5-1 to TRBJ1-1, with no clear D. V was trimmed by 3 bases and J by 0 bases, leaving 18 bases between them. The germline CDR1 and CDR2 sequences are SGHRS and YFSETQ. The CDR3 has 17 amino acids. The CDR3 DNA reads TGCGCCAGCAGCTCGGTCCTTCTCGGCAGAATGAACACTGAAGCTTTCTTT. Its translation: CASSSVLLGRMNTEAFF.

DNA for the CDR3: TGTGCCAGCAGTCTAGCGGGAAAGGTGGATACGCAGTATTTT. It codes for CASSLAGKVDTQYF. This chain links TRBV6-5 with TRBJ2-3; 9 bases align to TRBD2. The CDR3 runs 14 residues. Germline lookup yields CDR1 MNHEY and CDR2 SVGAGI. Trimming cost V 5 bases and J 6 bases; bases outside gene matches: 6.

This clone has just one count. The chain combines TRBV20-1 with TRBJ2-3; D call uncertain. This CDR3 has 12 residues. Germline V gene lookup returns CDR1 DFQATT and CDR2 SNEGSKA (reference sequence). Trimming removed 3 bases at V and 4 bases at J, with 8 bases between. CDR3 protein: CSASMVADTQYF. The CDR3 DNA follows: TGCAGTGCTAGTATGGTGGCAGATACGCAGTATTTT.

In this sample, this clone turned up once. This chain joins TRBV6-2 or TRBV6-3 and TRBJ2-2, with 8 bases aligning to TRBD2. CDR1 is MNHEY and CDR2 is SVGEGT in the germline V gene. The CDR3 covers 16 residues. Trimming took 2 bases from V and 1 from J; bases not matched to a gene: 3. The CDR3 coding sequence is TGTGCCAGCAGTTACCCACTAGCGGAGAACACCGGGGAGCTGTTTTTT. Its translation is CASSYPLAENTGELFF.

The V gene is TRBV5-4, the J gene TRBJ2-1, with TRBD2 matching over 7 bases. Looked up from germline, CDR1 is SGHNT and CDR2 is YYREEE (reference sequence). The junction had 7 bases not matched to a gene; V was cut back by 4 bases and J by 3 bases. The CDR3 runs to 15 residues. CDR3 in DNA: TGTGCCAGCAGCACAAGCGGGACGAGCTACAATGAGCAGTTCTTC. This encodes CASSTSGTSYNEQFF.